This T cell receptor (beta chain) stems from a study of T-cell memory formation after mild COVID-19. Trimming pared 5 bases from V and 5 bases from J, leaving 17 bases between. This CDR3 spans 15 amino acids. There are a few counts of this clonotype. Sample barcodes and UMIs were carried by the TCR alpha and TCR beta cDNA libraries that 5'RACE generated with constant-segment primers. TCRdb reanalysed the 5' RACE reads using MiXCR and keeps one entry per CDR3 protein. The table shows hundreds of thousands of distinct CDR3 sequences, with about 20% occurring only once. The source is an adult woman who had mild COVID-19 (a few samples of this study predate the infection). Cell type and time point are not known. The chain carries TRBV12-3 or TRBV12-4 and TRBJ2-3, with a weak D call TRBD2 (6 bases). The source material was PBMCs or a T cell subset sorted from them (not recorded which). Written as DNA, the CDR3 is TGTGCCAGCAGTATAGATGTCGGGGGAGGAGATACGCAGTATTTT. Its translation is CASSIDVGGGDTQYF.